Each of the 12 T cell receptor beta chains below was sequenced from the same sample in a study of beta chain features in type 1 diabetes (dated by TCRdb to about 2018). What the research found in general, with its limitations: In all four CD4+ subsets, TCRB CDR3 length was moderately but significantly shorter in type 1 diabetes patients.

The protocol used for the library was the immunoSEQ multiplex PCR assay. The High Capacity cDNA Reverse Transcription Kit was used to reverse transcribe all of the isolated RNA, meaning that expressed TCRB transcripts were what got sequenced. TCRdb obtained this table from immuneACCESS and retained in-frame rearrangements with V and J assigned. These tables miss some clones; where compared with another copy, unresolved V genes account for less than half of the shortfall, and the remainder is unexplained. The sample table lists around 250,000 clones, roughly 14% of them with a count of one. The ten largest account for about 0.018% of the sample. No cognate antigen is known for these TCRs. Sequencing input: naive CD4+ T cells from blood. The sample's cell subset or site label, decoded: true naive CD4+ T cells. The source of these receptors is a man aged 25-45 years with type 1 diabetes.

The rearrangement uses TRBV5-1 and TRBJ2-3; D uncertain. The germline V and J ends were trimmed by 4 bases and 2 bases, with 11 bases remaining between them. CDR1 SGHRS and CDR2 YFSETQ come from the germline V gene. This CDR3 comprises 14 residues. This chain's CDR3 is CASSPSGYTDTQYF. CDR3 bases: TGCGCCAGCAGCCCGAGTGGTTACACAGATACGCAGTATTTT.

This chain connects TRBV7-9 to TRBJ1-4; tentatively, D is TRBD1 (6 bases). The V end lost 2 bases, the J end lost 8 bases, and 15 bases lay between the germline ends. Germline lookup yields CDR1 SEHNR and CDR2 FQNEAQ (reference sequence). This CDR3 spans 15 amino acids. Here the CDR3 reads CASSLSGRGDEKLFF. CDR3 in DNA: TGTGCCAGCAGCTTATCGGGCAGGGGAGACGAAAAACTGTTTTTT. Using reference TRBV7-9 and TRBJ1-4 for the parts outside the CDR3, the full variable domain is DTGVSQNPRHKITKRGQNVTFRCDPISEHNRLYWYRQTLGQGPEFLTYFQNEAQLEKSRLLSDRFSAERPKGSFSTLEIQRTEQGDSAMYLCASSLSGRGDEKLFFGSGTQLSVL.

The rearrangement joins TRBV11-2 to TRBJ2-5; 8 positions match TRBD1. The CDR3 consists of 15 residues. The germline CDR1 and CDR2 sequences are SGHAT and FQNNGV. Unmatched junction bases numbered 7, after V lost 6 bases and J lost 1 base. CDR3 region: CASREQGVTQETQYF. The CDR3 DNA follows: TGTGCCAGCAGGGAACAGGGGGTTACCCAAGAGACCCAGTACTTC.

This clone was counted only a few times. V and J are TRBV5-6 and TRBJ1-1; D is undetermined. The CDR3 loop spans 12 amino acids. Per germline, CDR1 SGHDT and CDR2 YYEEEE. V gave up 10 bases and J gave up 3 bases, with 13 bases separating them. The CDR3 protein is CALSQSDTEAFF. DNA for the CDR3: TGTGCCCTTTCCCAATCGGACACTGAAGCTTTCTTT.

V and J are TRBV5-6 and TRBJ1-5; 11 bases align to TRBD1. The germline V gene has CDR1 SGHDT and CDR2 YYEEEE. The CDR3 extends over 15 amino acids. The V and J ends lost 2 bases and 6 bases, in that order; junction bases with no gene match: 4. The CDR3 is CASSFRTGGGQPQHF. DNA for the CDR3: TGTGCCAGCAGCTTCAGGACAGGGGGCGGTCAGCCCCAGCATTTT. Variable domain in full (rest from reference TRBV5-6 and TRBJ1-5): DAGVTQSPTHLIKTRGQQVTLRCSPKSGHDTVSWYQQALGQGPQFIFQYYEEEERQRGNFPDRFSGHQFPNYSSELNVNALLLGDSALYLCASSFRTGGGQPQHFGDGTRLSIL.

V usage is TRBV2 and J usage is TRBJ1-2, with D possibly TRBD1 on 5 matching bases. This CDR3 has 13 residues. Germline-derived CDR1 and CDR2 are SNHLY and FYNNEI. Deletions cut 6 bases from V and 4 bases from J, with 12 bases between. The CDR3 DNA reads as TGTGCCAGCAGCCTAGTGGGGGGCTATGGCTACACCTTC. This gives the protein CASSLVGGYGYTF.

This rearrangement joins TRBV11-2 to TRBJ2-3; D uncertain. V dropped 0 bases and J dropped 2 bases, with 6 bases sitting between them. The CDR3 contains 14 residues. The germline V gene encodes CDR1 SGHAT and CDR2 FQNNGV. DNA for the CDR3: TGTGCCAGCAGCTTAGAAACCTACACAGATACGCAGTATTTT. Encoded protein: CASSLETYTDTQYF.

This sequence joins TRBV29-1 and TRBJ2-2; TRBD2 matches at 10 bases. V gave up 0 bases and J gave up 7 bases; unmatched junction bases: 8. Germline CDR1 is SQVTM and CDR2 is ANQGSEA. The CDR3 sequence is 16 residues long. This CDR3 reads CSVEEGRTSGLGELFF. CDR3 DNA sequence: TGCAGCGTTGAAGAGGGGCGGACTAGCGGCCTCGGGGAGCTGTTTTTT.

V and J are TRBV30 and TRBJ2-6; D perhaps matches TRBD2 (6 bases). Germline loops: CDR1 GTSNPN, CDR2 SVGIG (reference sequence). V lost 1 base, J lost 0 bases, and 22 bases lay in between. The length of the CDR3 is 20 residues. The CDR3, as DNA: TGTGCCTGGAGTGAAAGGTGGGGTAGCGGTAAGAGCTCTGGGGCCAACGTCCTGACTTTC. As protein: CAWSERWGSGKSSGANVLTF.

This clone was observed a handful of times. This chain uses TRBV19 with TRBJ1-2, with D possibly matching TRBD1 (6 bases). This CDR3 comprises 12 residues. Germline CDR1 is LNHDA and CDR2 is SQIVND (reference sequence). V lost 5 bases to trimming and J lost 6 bases, with 10 bases between them. CDR3 region: CASSYRDNGYTF. The CDR3 bases are TGTGCCAGTAGTTACCGGGACAATGGCTACACCTTC. The whole variable domain, remainder taken from reference TRBV19 and TRBJ1-2, is DGGITQSPKYLFRKEGQNVTLSCEQNLNHDAMYWYRQDPGQGLRLIYYSQIVNDFQKGDIAEGYSVSREKKESFPLTVTSAQKNPTAFYLCASSYRDNGYTFGSGTRLTVV.

The table lists this clone with a few counts. Other nucleotide sequences in the sample specify the same CDR3. This chain joins TRBV5-1 and TRBJ1-5; unclear D gene. This CDR3 contains 15 residues. V dropped 2 bases and J dropped 0 bases, with 9 bases sitting between them. Per the germline V gene, CDR1 is SGHRS and CDR2 is YFSETQ. The CDR3, as DNA: TGCGCCAGCAGCTTAACCGGAGATAGCAATCAGCCCCAGCATTTT. As protein: CASSLTGDSNQPQHF.

This clone was seen a handful of times. The chain carries TRBV7-2 and TRBJ2-5, with D hard to call. Germline-derived CDR1 and CDR2 are SGHTA and FQGNSA. The V gene lost 4 bases and the J gene lost 7 bases, with 7 bases spanning the gap. CDR3 length: 11 amino acids. The CDR3 DNA reads as TGTGCCAGCAGCTCGCTAGGGACCCAGTACTTC. Encoded protein: CASSSLGTQYF.